Described below is a single T cell receptor beta chain sequence and its context. No antigen is known for it. This specimen belongs to a study of cytomegalovirus exposure and HLA in healthy donors. Study-level findings and limits: Reports showed the classifier diagnosing cytomegalovirus status with high specificity and sensitivity. In a later analysis, specific HLA alleles were associated with 16,000 or so TCR beta sequences at a 0.05 false discovery rate.

Germline CDR1 is SNHLY and CDR2 is FYNNEI. This CDR3 has 14 amino acids. After removal of 7 bases from V and 5 bases from J, the junction contained 7 bases not matched to a gene. PCR involved 60 Vbeta and 13 Jbeta primers. Only in-frame clones appear in the TCRdb table, and some are missing; sequencing was by immunoSEQ multiplex PCR. The data hold around 85,000 clones, with 80% observed a single time. The chain employs TRBV2 and TRBJ2-2; 7 positions match TRBD1. The TCR comes from a male donor in good health and CMV-seronegative. Input material: PBMCs. The CDR3 DNA is TGTGCCAGCACCAGGACAGGAAGGACCGGGGAGCTGTTTTTT. Protein: CASTRTGRTGELFF.